This T cell receptor beta chain was retrieved from a study of blood T cell repertoires in COVID-19. Overall study context: Samples came from the United States, Italy and Spain, spanning acute and convalescent COVID-19. Sample material is recorded as cDNA or gDNA derived from T cells, B-cell-depleted T cells, or PBMCs.

As originally analysed: Estimation of nucleated cell counts relied on the amplification of reference gene primers. Only in-frame clones appear in the TCRdb table, and some are missing; sequencing was by immunoSEQ multiplex PCR. V and J calls and clone size are those listed in that table; D and trimming were worked out from the DNA. The sample lists 180,000 or so clones, 82% seen once, with 8.4% in the top ten. Trimming cost V 1 base and J 3 bases; bases outside gene matches: 11. In germline, CDR1 is SGHDN, CDR2 FVKESK. The CDR3 is 17 residues long. Sequenced sample: peripheral blood. This receptor was obtained from a woman in her seventies with acute or convalescent COVID-19. V gene TRBV14 combines with J gene TRBJ1-1; 7 bases align to TRBD1. CDR3 nucleotide sequence: TGTGCCAGCAGCCAAGCAGGGGGACAGAGAGAGGACACTGAAGCTTTCTTT. Translating gives CASSQAGGQREDTEAFF.